This T cell receptor beta chain was obtained from a study of T-cell reconstitution after alpha-beta-depleted transplantation in children. Study findings and constraints: T-cell numbers and diversity, one year after transplant, stemmed largely from T cells that were newly produced. After transplant, at about two months, alpha-beta T cells were reportedly derived from several hundred expanded graft clones. At day 60, the high TCRbeta diversity found in some patients originated from recipient T cells and thymic progenitors that had survived.

It was with unique molecular identifiers that the TCRbeta library was prepared. Via MiXCR, TCRdb re-called the PCR reads, giving one row per CDR3 protein. The table has just over 950,000 distinct CDR3 sequences, roughly 29% seen once; the top ten hold roughly 30%. The CDR3 covers 19 residues. The J segment lost 5 bases and the V segment lost 0 bases, leaving 9 bases of the junction unmatched. Germline V gene data show CDR1 as SGHRS and CDR2 as YFSETQ. This clonotype came up a few times. Its antigen is not known. This chain connects TRBV5-1 to TRBJ2-3; 16 bases match TRBD2. This sequence was found in a boy younger than two who had a stem cell transplant for SCID, so the T cells may come from the graft donor. Source: PBMCs, mostly from graft donor cells, taken 360 days after TCRalphabeta/CD19-depleted stem cell transplant. CDR3 sequence (DNA): TGCGCCAGCAGCTTGGCTCCCGGGACTAGCGGGGGGGCCAGAGATACGCAGTATTTT. Translated, it gives CASSLAPGTSGGARDTQYF.